These T cell receptor beta chains were read from a single sample in a study of graft-versus-host responses after intestinal transplantation. Some clones are missing from TCRdb's copy, which holds only in-frame ones; the method was immunoSEQ multiplex PCR. The sample lists approximately 50,000 clones; approximately 90% were seen once. This material consisted of PBMCs, taken 26 days after transplant. These receptors originate from a human patient who received an intestinal transplant, so some T cells may come from the graft donor. Both conserved end residues are part of each CDR3. D genes are given only for firm matches. A clone size is listed for some rows: how often the clone was seen (once, few, many), or a class if it is expanded.

abundance | d_gene | j_gene | v_gene | CDR3nt | CDR3aa
NA | NA | TRBJ1-1 | TRBV30 | TGTGCCTGGAGGGCGGGGGACGTCACTGAAGCTTTCTTT | CAWRAGDVTEAFF
NA | TRBD1 | TRBJ1-5 | TRBV2 | TGTGCCAGCAGGGGGGACAGCTGGGGAAATCAGCCCCAGCATTTT | CASRGDSWGNQPQHF
NA | NA | TRBJ1-6 | TRBV5-4 | TGTGCCAGCAGCTGGCTGGGGGCAGCTGGTTTTAATTCACCCCTCCACTTT | CASSWLGAAGFNSPLHF
NA | NA | TRBJ1-5 | TRBV5-6 | TGTGCCAGCAGCTCGCCTCGCGGCAGGGGTCAGCCCCAGCATTTT | CASSSPRGRGQPQHF
NA | NA | TRBJ1-2 | TRBV5-4 | TGTGCCAGCAGCTTGTTCGGGGGGGGGTATGGCTACACCTTC | CASSLFGGGYGYTF
NA | NA | TRBJ1-5 | TRBV2 | TGTGCCAGCAGTGAGGAGGGATCCAATCAGCCCCAGCATTTT | CASSEEGSNQPQHF
NA | NA | TRBJ2-3 | TRBV27 | TGTGGACTCAGCACAGATACGCAGTATTTT | CGLSTDTQYF
NA | TRBD1 | TRBJ1-6 | TRBV6-1 | TGTGCCAGCAGAGGTGACAGGGTGAGTTCACCCCTCCACTTT | CASRGDRVSSPLHF
NA | NA | TRBJ1-2 | TRBV6-5 | TGTGCCAGCAGTTACTCGCGCCCTAACTATGGCTACACCTTC | CASSYSRPNYGYTF
NA | TRBD1 | TRBJ2-1 | TRBV28 | TGTGCCAGCAGTTTATACAGGGGCAATGAGCAGTTCTTC | CASSLYRGNEQFF
NA | TRBD1 | TRBJ1-5 | TRBV6-1 | TGTGCCAGCAGTGAGCTCCCGGGACAGGGCCCCAGCAATCAGCCCCAGCATTTT | CASSELPGQGPSNQPQHF
NA | TRBD1 | TRBJ2-5 | TRBV11-2 | TGTGCCAGCAGCGCCTACGGGACAGGCCAAGAGACCCAGTACTTC | CASSAYGTGQETQYF
NA | TRBD1 | TRBJ1-2 | TRBV9 | TGTGCCAGCAGCACCGGACAGGCGAACCTCTATGGCTACACCTTC | CASSTGQANLYGYTF
NA | NA | TRBJ2-7 | TRBV28 | TGTGCCAGCAGTTTAGCAGGGGCGAAAGGCAACGAGCAGTACTTC | CASSLAGAKGNEQYF
few | TRBD2 | TRBJ2-3 | TRBV4-2 | TGTGCCAGCAGCCCCCCGGGACTAGCGGACAGCACAGATACGCAGTATTTT | CASSPPGLADSTDTQYF
NA | NA | TRBJ2-3 | TRBV9 | TGTGCCAGCAGCCCTACAGGGTGGAACACAGATACGCAGTATTTT | CASSPTGWNTDTQYF
NA | TRBD2 | TRBJ2-5 | TRBV5-1 | TGCGCCAGCAGCTTGTCCGGGACTAGTATTGAGACCCAGTACTTC | CASSLSGTSIETQYF
NA | NA | TRBJ2-2 | TRBV9 | TGTGCCAGCAGCGTAGAAGCGTTTGTGGACACCGGGGAGCTGTTTTTT | CASSVEAFVDTGELFF
NA | TRBD1 | TRBJ1-2 | TRBV18 | TGTGCCAGCTCACCAAGGGACAGGGGTTCCCTTTTCTATGGCTACACCTTC | CASSPRDRGSLFYGYTF
NA | NA | TRBJ1-1 | TRBV7-8 | TGTGCCAGCAGCTTGAGCTACGGGGTGAACACTGAAGCTTTCTTT | CASSLSYGVNTEAFF
NA | TRBD1 | TRBJ2-5 | TRBV5-1 | TGCGCCAGCAGTCAGAAGACAGGGAGAAACCAAGAGACCCAGTACTTC | CASSQKTGRNQETQYF
NA | TRBD2 | TRBJ2-1 | TRBV27 | TGTGCCAGCAGTGGACTAGCGGTCTACAATGAGCAGTTCTTC | CASSGLAVYNEQFF
NA | NA | TRBJ2-1 | TRBV5-6 | TGTGCCAGCAGCTTGGGGACACCTGGGAATGAGCAGTTCTTC | CASSLGTPGNEQFF
NA | NA | TRBJ2-2 | TRBV28 | TGTGCCAGTTTTACATCTGGGGAGCTGTTTTTT | CASFTSGELFF
NA | TRBD1 | TRBJ1-6 | TRBV5-6 | TGTGCCAGCAGCGTGGACAGGGGGCTATATAATTCACCCCTCCACTTT | CASSVDRGLYNSPLHF
NA | NA | TRBJ1-1 | TRBV5-6 | TGTGCCAGCAGCTTGGTTCTGAGGGAGAACACTGAAGCTTTCTTT | CASSLVLRENTEAFF
NA | TRBD2 | TRBJ2-2 | TRBV27 | TGTGCCAGCAGTTTCCTAGGCGGGAGCGTATATACCGGGGAGCTGTTTTTT | CASSFLGGSVYTGELFF
once | TRBD1 | TRBJ1-1 | TRBV4-3 | TGCGCCAGCAGCCAAGGAGCAGGGGGGAACACTGAAGCTTTCTTT | CASSQGAGGNTEAFF
NA | NA | TRBJ1-1 | TRBV9 | TGTGCCAGCAGCGGCGGGGTAGGCAACACTGAAGCTTTCTTT | CASSGGVGNTEAFF
once | NA | TRBJ1-6 | TRBV28 | TGTGCCAGCAGTTTATTCAGAGGCGGCGCAACTTCGAATTCACCCCTCCACTTT | CASSLFRGGATSNSPLHF
NA | NA | TRBJ1-3 | TRBV28 | TGTGCCAGCAGTGTCAGGGGTTCTGGAAACACCATATATTTT | CASSVRGSGNTIYF
NA | NA | TRBJ1-1 | TRBV6-6 | TGTGCCAGCAGTCCAGGAATATTGAACACTGAAGCTTTCTTT | CASSPGILNTEAFF
once | NA | TRBJ1-1 | TRBV19 | TGTGCCAGTAGGGGCAGGGCGAACACTGAAGCTTTCTTT | CASRGRANTEAFF
NA | TRBD1 | TRBJ2-7 | TRBV11-2 | TGTGCCAGCAGCCTCGGGACAGGTACCTACGAGCAGTACTTC | CASSLGTGTYEQYF
few | NA | TRBJ1-3 | TRBV7-2 | TGTGCCAGCAGCTTAGTACCCGGGGACTTCTCTGGAAACACCATATATTTT | CASSLVPGDFSGNTIYF
NA | NA | TRBJ2-5 | TRBV28 | TGTGCCAGCAGTTTATGGTCTGGCTGGTACCAAGAGACCCAGTACTTC | CASSLWSGWYQETQYF
NA | NA | TRBJ2-6 | TRBV23-1 | TGCGCCAGCAGTGCTAGTACGCAACAAAGTCGGGCCAACGTCCTGACTTTC | CASSASTQQSRANVLTF
NA | NA | TRBJ1-1 | TRBV6-5 | TGTGCCAGCAGTCCAGGAGGTGTGATAGCTGAAGCTTTCTTT | CASSPGGVIAEAFF
once | NA | TRBJ2-1 | TRBV6-5 | NA | CASSWGQGAGGEFF
NA | NA | TRBJ1-1 | TRBV2 | TGTGCCAGCAGTGTGGGGGGGTTGGGGGAGCGGACTGAAGCTTTCTTT | CASSVGGLGERTEAFF
NA | TRBD1 | TRBJ2-1 | TRBV7-8 | TGTGCCAGCGGGACAGGGAGGCCTTACAATGAGCAGTTCTTC | CASGTGRPYNEQFF
NA | NA | TRBJ2-1 | TRBV11-2 | TGTGCCAGCAGCTTACAGGGTTCTGAGCAGTTCTTC | CASSLQGSEQFF
once | NA | TRBJ2-2 | TRBV9 | TGTGCCAGCAGCGTCCCGGGGGTCACCGGGGAGCTGTTTTTT | CASSVPGVTGELFF
NA | NA | TRBJ1-1 | TRBV7-9 | TGTGCCAGTCGGGGGATTTCTGAAGCTTTCTTT | CASRGISEAFF
NA | NA | TRBJ2-7 | TRBV4-1 | TGCGCCAGCAGCCCACCCGCGGGATCCTACGAGCAGTACTTC | CASSPPAGSYEQYF
once | TRBD1 | TRBJ2-3 | TRBV6-6 | TGTGCCAGCAGTGGACCGGGACAGGGGACAGATACGCAGTATTTT | CASSGPGQGTDTQYF
once | NA | TRBJ2-3 | TRBV28 | TGTGCCAGCAGCCCGGACAGAAGAGGAACAGATACGCAGTATTTT | CASSPDRRGTDTQYF
few | NA | TRBJ1-4 | TRBV5-1 | TGCGCCAGCAGCTTGGGGGCAGGGGCAACTAATGAAAAACTGTTTTTT | CASSLGAGATNEKLFF
NA | NA | TRBJ2-2 | TRBV27 | TGTGCCAGCAGTTTTCAGGGGATCGATCTCACCGGGGAGCTGTTTTTT | CASSFQGIDLTGELFF
NA | TRBD1 | TRBJ1-1 | TRBV5-8 | TGTGCCAGCAGCGACAGGGATATCCAGATAGCTTTCTTT | CASSDRDIQIAFF
NA | TRBD1 | TRBJ1-5 | TRBV6-5 | TGTGCCAGCAGTTTATCTCCGGGACAGGGGTATCAGCCCCAGCATTTT | CASSLSPGQGYQPQHF
NA | TRBD1 | TRBJ2-1 | TRBV28 | TGTGCCAGCAGTTTCGGACAGGGGGCCTTCTCCTACAATGAGCAGTTCTTC | CASSFGQGAFSYNEQFF
NA | TRBD1 | TRBJ1-3 | TRBV6-1 | TGTGCCAGCACGGACAGGGCGACTGGAAACACCATATATTTT | CASTDRATGNTIYF
NA | TRBD1 | TRBJ2-7 | TRBV4-1 | TGCGCCAGCAGCCAAGCGACGACAGGGACCGAGCAGTACTTC | CASSQATTGTEQYF
NA | TRBD1 | TRBJ2-4 | TRBV29-1 | TGCAGCGCCACGAGGGGGCAGGTAAACATTCAGTACTTC | CSATRGQVNIQYF
NA | TRBD1 | TRBJ2-5 | TRBV30 | TGTGCCTGGGACGCCGGGACAGGTCAAGAGACCCAGTACTTC | CAWDAGTGQETQYF
NA | NA | TRBJ1-2 | TRBV27 | TGTGCCAGCAGTAACCTAGGAGCAGCTAACTATGGCTACACCTTC | CASSNLGAANYGYTF